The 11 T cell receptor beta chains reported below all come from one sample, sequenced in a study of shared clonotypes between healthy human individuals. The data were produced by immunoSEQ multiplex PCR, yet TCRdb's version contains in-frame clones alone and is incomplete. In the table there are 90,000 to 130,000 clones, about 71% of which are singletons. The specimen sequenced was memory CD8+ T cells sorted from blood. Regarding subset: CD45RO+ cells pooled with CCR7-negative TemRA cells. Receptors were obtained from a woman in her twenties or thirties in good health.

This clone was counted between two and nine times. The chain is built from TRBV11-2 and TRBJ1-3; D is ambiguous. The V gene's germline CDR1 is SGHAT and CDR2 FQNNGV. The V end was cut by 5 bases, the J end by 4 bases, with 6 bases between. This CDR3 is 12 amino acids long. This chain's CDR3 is CASSPTGNTIYF. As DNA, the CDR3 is TGTGCCAGCAGCCCTACAGGAAACACCATATATTTT. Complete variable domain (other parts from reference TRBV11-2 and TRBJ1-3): EAGVAQSPRYKIIEKRQSVAFWCNPISGHATLYWYQQILGQGPKLLIQFQNNGVVDDSQLPKDRFSAERLKGVDSTLKIQPAKLEDSAVYLCASSPTGNTIYFGEGSWLTVV.

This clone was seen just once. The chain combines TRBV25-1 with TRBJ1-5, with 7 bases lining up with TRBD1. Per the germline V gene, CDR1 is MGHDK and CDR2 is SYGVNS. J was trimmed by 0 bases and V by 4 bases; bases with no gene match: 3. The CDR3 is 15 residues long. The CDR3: CASSGGQYSNQPQHF. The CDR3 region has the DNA TGTGCCAGCAGTGGGGGACAGTATAGCAATCAGCCCCAGCATTTT.

The CDR3 DNA is TGTGCCAGTAGTATGGTCGGGCTAGCGCAGTACTTC. As protein: CASSMVGLAQYF. The chain links TRBV19 to TRBJ2-5; D is perhaps TRBD2 (6 bases). V was clipped by 3 bases and J by 11 bases, with 13 bases between them. The CDR3 has 12 amino acids. The germline CDR1 and CDR2 sequences are LNHDA and SQIVND (reference sequence). Filled out from reference TRBV19 and TRBJ2-5, the complete variable domain reads DGGITQSPKYLFRKEGQNVTLSCEQNLNHDAMYWYRQDPGQGLRLIYYSQIVNDFQKGDIAEGYSVSREKKESFPLTVTSAQKNPTAFYLCASSMVGLAQYFGPGTRLLVL.

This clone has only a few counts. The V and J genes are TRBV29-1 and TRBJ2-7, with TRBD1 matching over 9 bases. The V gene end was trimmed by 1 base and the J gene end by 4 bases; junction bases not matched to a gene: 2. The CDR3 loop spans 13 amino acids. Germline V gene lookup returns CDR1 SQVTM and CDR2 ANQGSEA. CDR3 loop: CSVEGGQGYEQYF. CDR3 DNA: TGCAGCGTTGAAGGGGGACAGGGTTACGAGCAGTACTTC.

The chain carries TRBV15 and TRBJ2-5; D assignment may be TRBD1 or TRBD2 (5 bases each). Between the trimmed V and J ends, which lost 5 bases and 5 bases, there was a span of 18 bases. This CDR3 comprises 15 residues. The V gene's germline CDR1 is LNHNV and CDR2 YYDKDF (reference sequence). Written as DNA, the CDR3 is TGTGCCACCAGCCGAGGGGAGCGGCCGGAGGAGACCCAGTACTTC. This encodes CATSRGERPEETQYF.

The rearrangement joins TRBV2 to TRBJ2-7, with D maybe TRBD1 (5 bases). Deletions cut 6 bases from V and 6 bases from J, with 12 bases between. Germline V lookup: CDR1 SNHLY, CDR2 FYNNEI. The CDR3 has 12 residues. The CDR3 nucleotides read TGTGCCAGCAGGGCTGCGACAGTCGAGCAGTACTTC. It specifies CASRAATVEQYF.

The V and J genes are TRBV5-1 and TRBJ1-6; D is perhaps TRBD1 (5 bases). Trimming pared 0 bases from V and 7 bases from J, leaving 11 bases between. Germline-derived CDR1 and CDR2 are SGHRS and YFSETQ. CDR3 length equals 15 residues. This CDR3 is CASSLAWGSNSPLHF. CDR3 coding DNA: TGCGCCAGCAGCTTGGCCTGGGGCAGCAATTCACCCCTCCACTTT.

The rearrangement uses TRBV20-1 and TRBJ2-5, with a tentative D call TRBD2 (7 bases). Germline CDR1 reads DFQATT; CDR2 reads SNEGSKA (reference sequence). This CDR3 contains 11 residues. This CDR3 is CSRGAAETQYF. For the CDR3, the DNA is TGCAGCCGGGGGGCAGCGGAGACCCAGTACTTC.

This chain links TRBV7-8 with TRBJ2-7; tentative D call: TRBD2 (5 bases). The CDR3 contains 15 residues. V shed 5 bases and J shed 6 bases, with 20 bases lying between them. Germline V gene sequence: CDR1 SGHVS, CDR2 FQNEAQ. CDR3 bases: TGTGCCAGCAGCCCCTCTGGTGGGAGCCCTCGCGAGCAGTACTTC. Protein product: CASSPSGGSPREQYF.

For the CDR3, the DNA is TGCGCCAGCAGTCCCTCGGCGGGAGGGCCCCACGAGCAGTACTTC. Translation gives CASSPSAGGPHEQYF. J is TRBJ2-7 and V is TRBV23-1; 9 bases match TRBD2. TRBV23-1 is placed among ORFs of uncertain function. This CDR3 spans 15 amino acids. V was clipped by 4 bases and J by 5 bases; unmatched bases: 9.

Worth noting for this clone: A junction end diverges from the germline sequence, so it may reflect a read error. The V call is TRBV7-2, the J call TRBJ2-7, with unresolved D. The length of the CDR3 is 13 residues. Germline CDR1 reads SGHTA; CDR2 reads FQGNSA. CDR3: CASRLDRAYEQYF. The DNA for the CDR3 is TGTGCCAGCCGCTTGGACCGAGCCTACGAGCAGTACTTC.